Following are 28 T cell receptor beta chains from one sample sequenced in a study of cytomegalovirus exposure and HLA in healthy donors. The PCR contained 60 Vbeta and 13 Jbeta primers. Here immunoSEQ multiplex PCR was the method, and the copy in TCRdb shows in-frame clones only, minus some. The sample includes approximately 140,000 clones, 63% of them seen just once. Material: PBMCs. These TCRs come from a woman aged 55-70 years in good health and CMV-seropositive.

CDR3: CASSSNLNTQYF. The CDR3 DNA reads as TGTGCCAGCAGTTCCAATCTAAATACGCAGTATTTT. The chain employs TRBV7-9 and TRBJ2-3, with unresolved D. V shed 6 bases and J shed 7 bases, with 11 bases lying between them. The germline CDR1 and CDR2 sequences are SEHNR and FQNEAQ (reference sequence). The CDR3 has 12 residues.

This rearrangement joins TRBV18 to TRBJ1-5; D may be TRBD1 (5 bases). Per the germline V gene, CDR1 is KGHSH and CDR2 is LQKENI. V lost 5 bases, J lost 7 bases, and 15 bases lay in between. The CDR3 has 14 residues. Written as DNA, the CDR3 is TGTGCCAGCTCAGGGACCGGGAGCGGGCAGCCCCAGCATTTT. Encoded protein: CASSGTGSGQPQHF.

The V and J genes are TRBV6-1 and TRBJ2-2; D unclear. Germline loops: CDR1 MNHNS, CDR2 SASEGT. The CDR3 totals 14 residues. V shed 2 bases and J shed 4 bases, with 8 bases lying between them. The CDR3 protein is CASSEFPSTGELFF. CDR3 DNA: TGTGCCAGCAGTGAATTCCCTAGCACCGGGGAGCTGTTTTTT.

The chain combines TRBV5-1 with TRBJ2-5, with D perhaps TRBD1 (5 bases). The DNA end is a closer match to TRBJ2-7, so the J assignment may be wrong. CDR1 and CDR2 (germline): SGHRS, YFSETQ. This CDR3 is built from 16 residues. As DNA, the CDR3 is TGCGCCAGCAGCTTGGCTTCCCAGGGTGGCCCCTACGAGCAGTACTTC. Amino acids: CASSLASQGGPYEQYF.

This clone appeared a few times. The chain employs TRBV2 and TRBJ1-4, with a weak D call TRBD1 (5 bases). V was shortened by 7 bases and J by 7 bases, with 13 bases between the two germline ends. In germline, CDR1 is SNHLY, CDR2 FYNNEI. This CDR3 is 13 amino acids long. The CDR3 is CASTPGLREKLFF. The CDR3 nucleotides read TGTGCCAGCACCCCAGGGCTGCGTGAAAAACTGTTTTTT.

This chain connects TRBV4-1 to TRBJ2-3; the match to TRBD2 covers 12 bases. J gave up 3 bases and V 4 bases, and 2 bases lay outside the gene matches. Germline V CDR1 and CDR2: MGHRA, YSYEKL. The CDR3 covers 15 residues. CDR3 in amino acids: CASSRGLAGTDTQYF. DNA for the CDR3: TGCGCCAGCAGCCGCGGACTAGCGGGGACAGATACGCAGTATTTT.

V gene TRBV5-1 combines with J gene TRBJ2-1, with 9 bases that match TRBD2. CDR1 and CDR2 from the germline V gene are SGHRS and YFSETQ. Trimming cost V 0 bases and J 3 bases; bases outside gene matches: 1. This CDR3 comprises 15 residues. The CDR3 sequence: CASSLEAGGYNEQFF. The CDR3 DNA reads TGCGCCAGCAGCTTGGAAGCGGGAGGCTACAATGAGCAGTTCTTC.

This chain links TRBV4-3 with TRBJ2-5; 7 bases match TRBD2. V lost 2 bases, J lost 4 bases, and 10 bases stayed unmatched. Germline CDR1 and CDR2: LGHNA and YSLEER. The CDR3 spans 16 residues. The CDR3: CASSQSPAGVGETQYF. The CDR3 DNA reads TGCGCCAGCAGCCAAAGTCCCGCGGGAGTGGGAGAGACCCAGTACTTC.

The genes are TRBV11-1 and TRBJ1-1; 10 positions agree with TRBD1. The CDR3 consists of 18 residues. Losses at the gene ends were 6 bases for V and 6 bases for J; bases not matched to a gene: 19. CDR1 and CDR2 from the germline V gene are SGHAT and FQDESV (reference sequence). This CDR3 is CASRKGTGGDRGPPEAFF. The CDR3 DNA reads as TGTGCCAGCAGAAAAGGCACAGGGGGGGACAGGGGCCCCCCTGAAGCTTTCTTT.

This clone was counted only a few times. The J gene is TRBJ1-5, the V gene TRBV21-1. TRBV21-1 is described as a pseudogene. This CDR3 has 17 amino acids. The CDR3 DNA sequence: TGTGCCAGCAGTTCCCTAGAGAGGGAGTTGGGCAATCAGCCCCAGCATTTT. Translation: CASSSLERELGNQPQHF.

This clone was recorded a few times. Here the CDR3 DNA reads TGCAGCGTTGAAGATCGAAGCGGGGCTAGCACAGATACGCAGTATTTT. Amino acid sequence: CSVEDRSGASTDTQYF. The J gene is TRBJ2-3, the V gene TRBV29-1; 7 positions agree with TRBD2. With V trimmed by 0 bases and J by 0 bases, 6 bases remained unmatched. CDR1 is SQVTM and CDR2 is ANQGSEA in the germline V gene. This CDR3 is 16 amino acids long.

The chain links TRBV7-2 to TRBJ2-7; a weak D match, TRBD1 (5 bases). Germline assignment: CDR1 SGHTA and CDR2 FQGNSA. V lost 0 bases and J lost 2, with 14 bases in between. This CDR3 contains 16 residues. The CDR3 loop is CASSLALRGVAYEQYF. Here the CDR3 DNA reads TGTGCCAGCAGCTTAGCGCTAAGGGGCGTCGCCTACGAGCAGTACTTC.

The chain employs TRBV7-3 and TRBJ2-1; 12 bases agree with TRBD1. Losses at the gene ends were 5 bases for V and 9 bases for J; bases not matched to a gene: 5. Germline V gene data show CDR1 as SGHTA and CDR2 as FQGTGA. The CDR3 length is 14 residues. The CDR3 DNA sequence: TGTGCCAGCAGCCCTGGGACAGGGGGCACTGAGCAGTTCTTC. It is translated as CASSPGTGGTEQFF. The full variable domain, rest sourced from reference TRBV7-3 and TRBJ2-1, is GAGVSQTPSNKVTEKGKYVELRCDPISGHTALYWYRQSLGQGPEFLIYFQGTGAADDSGLPNDRFFAVRPEGSVSTLKIQRTERGDSAVYLCASSPGTGGTEQFFGPGTRLTVL.

This chain joins TRBV28 and TRBJ2-5; maybe TRBD1 (6 bases). V lost 10 bases to trimming and J lost 3 bases, with 12 bases between them. Per germline, CDR1 MDHEN and CDR2 SYDVKM. This CDR3 comprises 12 residues. The CDR3 DNA follows: TGTGCCACTTCAGGGGTGGAAGAGACCCAGTACTTC. Translated: CATSGVEETQYF.

The CDR3 DNA is TGTGCCAGCAGCCAATCCGCGGGTAGAGGCTACACCTTC. The encoded protein is CASSQSAGRGYTF. V usage is TRBV9 and J usage is TRBJ1-2; D remains unclear. Trimming took off 4 bases at V and 8 bases at J, with 15 bases between the two ends. Germline CDR1 SGDLS, CDR2 YYNGEE. The CDR3 runs to 13 residues. Together with reference TRBV9 and TRBJ1-2, the CDR3 gives the full variable domain: DSGVTQTPKHLITATGQRVTLRCSPRSGDLSVYWYQQSLDQGLQFLIQYYNGEERAKGNILERFSAQQFPDLHSELNLSSLELGDSALYFCASSQSAGRGYTFGSGTRLTVV.

The chain carries TRBV6-5 and TRBJ2-1; the match to TRBD2 covers 8 bases. The length of the CDR3 is 13 residues. After removal of 5 bases from V and 14 bases from J, the junction contained 11 bases not matched to a gene. The germline CDR1 and CDR2 sequences are MNHEY and SVGAGI. The DNA for the CDR3 is TGTGCCAGCAGTAAGACTAGCGAGAGACGTGAGTTCTTC. Amino acids: CASSKTSERREFF.

This clone was seen a few times. This chain joins TRBV30 and TRBJ2-1; 8 nucleotides agree with TRBD2. V dropped 3 bases and J dropped 15; count of bases not matched to a gene: 13. There are 13 residues in the CDR3. CDR1 and CDR2 from the germline V gene are GTSNPN and SVGIG (reference sequence). The CDR3 DNA is TGTGCCTGGAGGGTCACGGGAGGGCCGAGTCCGTTCTTC. Protein: CAWRVTGGPSPFF.

This clone was counted a few times. The chain couples TRBV7-2 to TRBJ2-5, with D maybe TRBD2 (6 bases). There are 17 residues in the CDR3. The germline V gene encodes CDR1 SGHTA and CDR2 FQGNSA. Trimming cost V 3 bases and J 6 bases, with 23 bases left between them. The DNA for the CDR3 is TGTGCCAGCAGCTTCGGCGCGGGAAGGCCGGTTCTTAAGACCCAGTACTTC. Its protein is CASSFGAGRPVLKTQYF.

This chain links TRBV6-5 with TRBJ2-3; D possibly corresponds to TRBD2 (6 bases). Germline V gene lookup returns CDR1 MNHEY and CDR2 SVGAGI. This CDR3 has 15 amino acids. The ends were cut back, 2 bases at V and 2 bases at J, with 11 bases in the middle. In DNA, the CDR3 is TGTGCCAGCAGTTACGAGGCTAGCGCCACAGATACGCAGTATTTT. Protein sequence: CASSYEASATDTQYF.

V usage is TRBV5-6 and J usage is TRBJ2-2; the match to TRBD1 covers 7 bases. V was pared by 7 bases and J by 1 base, with 7 bases of the junction left unmatched. CDR3 size: 15 residues. The germline gives CDR1 SGHDT, CDR2 YYEEEE. The CDR3 DNA reads TGTGCCAGCCAAACGGGACAGCAGAACACCGGGGAGCTGTTTTTT. Translating it yields CASQTGQQNTGELFF.

The gene calls are TRBV7-9 and TRBJ1-2; 9 bases fit TRBD1. CDR3 size: 15 residues. Germline values: CDR1 SEHNR, CDR2 FQNEAQ (reference sequence). V lost 2 bases to trimming and J lost 2 bases; unmatched junction nucleotides: 3. The CDR3 sequence is CASSLKGTGNYGYTF. The CDR3 DNA is TGTGCCAGCAGCTTAAAAGGGACAGGGAACTATGGCTACACCTTC.

The rearrangement links TRBV30 to TRBJ2-2; D not resolved. There are 14 residues in the CDR3. From germline, CDR1 is GTSNPN and CDR2 SVGIG (reference sequence). V lost 3 bases and J lost 2, with 10 bases in between. The CDR3 protein is CAWRDTTNTGELFF. For the CDR3, the DNA is TGTGCCTGGAGGGATACTACTAACACCGGGGAGCTGTTTTTT. The variable domain in full, with the rest retrieved from reference TRBV30 and TRBJ2-2, is SQTIHQWPATLVQPVGSPLSLECTVEGTSNPNLYWYRQAAGRGLQLLFYSVGIGQISSEVPQNLSASRPQDRQFILSSKKLLLSDSGFYLCAWRDTTNTGELFFGEGSRLTVL.

This chain connects TRBV6-5 to TRBJ2-7, with 7 bases that match TRBD2. J gave up 3 bases and V 6 bases, and 8 bases lay outside the gene matches. This CDR3 comprises 14 residues. CDR1 is MNHEY, CDR2 SVGAGI, per germline. The CDR3 coding sequence is TGTGCCAGCAGACCTATATGGGAGGGCTACGAGCAGTACTTC. It yields the protein CASRPIWEGYEQYF.

The chain joins TRBV11-3 to TRBJ2-1; 8 nucleotides line up with TRBD2. Germline V gene data show CDR1 as SGHNT and CDR2 as YENEEA. The length of the CDR3 is 16 residues. Trimming took 8 bases from V and 0 from J; bases not matched to a gene: 9. This chain's CDR3 is CASSSGRGSSYNEQFF. For the CDR3, the DNA is TGTGCCAGCTCTTCCGGGAGGGGGAGCTCCTACAATGAGCAGTTCTTC.

The chain couples TRBV30 to TRBJ1-5; D ambiguous. Germline CDR1 and CDR2: GTSNPN and SVGIG (reference sequence). V lost 5 bases and J 6 bases, leaving 14 bases between the germline ends. The CDR3 is made up of 13 amino acids. The CDR3: CAWVGGPGQPQHF. The CDR3 DNA follows: TGTGCCTGGGTGGGAGGGCCCGGTCAGCCCCAGCATTTT.

This clone was seen only a few times. The chain links TRBV7-2 to TRBJ1-2; 10 positions match TRBD1. CDR3 length equals 15 residues. J lost 4 bases, V lost 3 bases, and 5 bases had no gene match. Germline lookup yields CDR1 SGHTA and CDR2 FQGNSA. CDR3 amino acids: CASSFGTGEAYGYTF. The CDR3 nucleotides are TGTGCCAGCAGCTTTGGGACAGGGGAGGCCTATGGCTACACCTTC.

This clone has just a few counts. The chain is built from TRBV28 and TRBJ1-2; 7 bases map to TRBD1. Germline CDR1 MDHEN, CDR2 SYDVKM. V lost 4 bases and J lost 4; bases outside the gene matches: 12. The CDR3 is 16 amino acids. CDR3 nucleotide sequence: TGTGCCAGCAGTTCAAGACAGGGTTCTGGTCCCTATGGCTACACCTTC. The encoded protein is CASSSRQGSGPYGYTF.

The chain has TRBV7-9 and TRBJ2-3, with 13 bases that match TRBD2. V was clipped by 5 bases and J by 8 bases; unmatched bases: 4. This CDR3 region has 14 residues. The germline gives CDR1 SEHNR, CDR2 FQNEAQ (reference sequence). CDR3 DNA sequence: TGTGCCAGCAGCCAACTAGCGGGAGGGCTTACGCAGTATTTT. Protein sequence: CASSQLAGGLTQYF. Supplemented by reference TRBV7-9 and TRBJ2-3, the full variable domain reads DTGVSQNPRHKITKRGQNVTFRCDPISEHNRLYWYRQTLGQGPEFLTYFQNEAQLEKSRLLSDRFSAERPKGSFSTLEIQRTEQGDSAMYLCASSQLAGGLTQYFGPGTRLTVL.